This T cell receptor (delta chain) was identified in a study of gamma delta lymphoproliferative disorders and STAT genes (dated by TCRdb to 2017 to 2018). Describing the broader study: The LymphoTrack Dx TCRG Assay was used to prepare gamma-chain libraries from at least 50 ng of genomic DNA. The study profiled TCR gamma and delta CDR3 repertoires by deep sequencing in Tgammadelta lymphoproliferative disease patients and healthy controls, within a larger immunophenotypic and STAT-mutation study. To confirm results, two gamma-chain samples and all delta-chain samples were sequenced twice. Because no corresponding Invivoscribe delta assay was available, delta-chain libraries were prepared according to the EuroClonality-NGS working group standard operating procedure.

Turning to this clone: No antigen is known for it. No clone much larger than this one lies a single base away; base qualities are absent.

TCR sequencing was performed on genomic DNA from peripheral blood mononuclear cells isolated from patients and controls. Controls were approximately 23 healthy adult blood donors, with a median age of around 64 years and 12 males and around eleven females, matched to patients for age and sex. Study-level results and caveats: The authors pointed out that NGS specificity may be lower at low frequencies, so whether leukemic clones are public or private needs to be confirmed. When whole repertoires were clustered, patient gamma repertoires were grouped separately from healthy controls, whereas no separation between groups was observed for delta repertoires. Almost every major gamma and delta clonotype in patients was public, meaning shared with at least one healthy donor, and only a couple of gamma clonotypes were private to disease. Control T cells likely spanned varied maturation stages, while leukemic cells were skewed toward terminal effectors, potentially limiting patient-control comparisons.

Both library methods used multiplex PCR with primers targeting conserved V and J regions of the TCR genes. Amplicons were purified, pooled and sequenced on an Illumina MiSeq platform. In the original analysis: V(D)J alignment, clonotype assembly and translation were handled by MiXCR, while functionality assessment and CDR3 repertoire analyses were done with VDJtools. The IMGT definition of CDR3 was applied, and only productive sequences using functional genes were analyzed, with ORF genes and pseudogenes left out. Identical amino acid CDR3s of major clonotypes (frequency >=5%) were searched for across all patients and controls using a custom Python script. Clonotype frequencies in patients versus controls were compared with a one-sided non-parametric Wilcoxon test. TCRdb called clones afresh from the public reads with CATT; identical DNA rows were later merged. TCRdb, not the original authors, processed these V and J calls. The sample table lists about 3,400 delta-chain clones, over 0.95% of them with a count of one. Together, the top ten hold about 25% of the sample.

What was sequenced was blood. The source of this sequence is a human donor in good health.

At the DNA level, the sequence is TGTGCCTGTGACACGAATACTGGGGGACGGGACACCGATAAACTCATCTTT. Translated, this is CACDTNTGGRDTDKLIF. The chain employs TRDV2 and TRDJ1, with 9 middle bases fitting TRDD3. The germline V gene specifies GEAIGNYY as CDR1 and EKD as CDR2. The junction shows trimming of 1 base on V and 0 bases on J, and the gene matches do not reach 8 bases of it. The CDR3 holds 17 amino acids from the cysteine to the phenylalanine. Only the CDR3 DNA stays, 51 bases, in frame from base 1.